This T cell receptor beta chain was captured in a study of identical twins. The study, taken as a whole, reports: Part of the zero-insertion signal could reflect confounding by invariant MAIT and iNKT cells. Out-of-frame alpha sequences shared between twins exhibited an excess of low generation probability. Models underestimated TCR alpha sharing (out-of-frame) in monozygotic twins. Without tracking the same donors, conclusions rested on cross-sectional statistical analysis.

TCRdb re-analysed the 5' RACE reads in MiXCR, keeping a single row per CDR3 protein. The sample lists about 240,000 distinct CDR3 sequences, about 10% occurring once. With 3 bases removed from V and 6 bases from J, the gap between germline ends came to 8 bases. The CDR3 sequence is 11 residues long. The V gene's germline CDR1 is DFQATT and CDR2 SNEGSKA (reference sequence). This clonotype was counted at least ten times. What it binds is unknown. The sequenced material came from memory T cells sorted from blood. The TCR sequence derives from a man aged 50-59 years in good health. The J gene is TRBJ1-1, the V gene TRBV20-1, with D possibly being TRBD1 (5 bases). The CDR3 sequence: CSASQGAEAFF. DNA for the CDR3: TGCAGTGCTAGTCAGGGCGCTGAAGCTTTCTTT.